This TCR beta chain was sequenced for a study of T-cell memory formation after mild COVID-19. The study's findings and limits: There was a balanced CD4/CD8 profile in clones contracting day 15 to 85, and later expanders leaned CD4+.

From germline, CDR1 is MNHEY and CDR2 SVGAGI. CDR3 length equals 13 residues. Trimming cost V 4 bases and J 4 bases, with 8 bases left between them. This clonotype occurred many times. Its antigen is unknown. Via MiXCR, TCRdb re-called the 5' RACE reads, giving one row per CDR3 protein. The data show about 390,000 distinct CDR3 sequences, under 25% seen once. The rearrangement uses TRBV6-5 and TRBJ2-1, with D tentatively TRBD2 (6 bases). The specimen was PBMCs or a T cell subset sorted from them (not recorded which). The sequence was obtained from an adult woman who had mild COVID-19 (a few samples of this study predate the infection). Cell type and time point are not known. DNA of the CDR3: TGTGCCAGCAGTTTTAGCGGATACAATGAGCAGTTCTTC. This codes for CASSFSGYNEQFF.